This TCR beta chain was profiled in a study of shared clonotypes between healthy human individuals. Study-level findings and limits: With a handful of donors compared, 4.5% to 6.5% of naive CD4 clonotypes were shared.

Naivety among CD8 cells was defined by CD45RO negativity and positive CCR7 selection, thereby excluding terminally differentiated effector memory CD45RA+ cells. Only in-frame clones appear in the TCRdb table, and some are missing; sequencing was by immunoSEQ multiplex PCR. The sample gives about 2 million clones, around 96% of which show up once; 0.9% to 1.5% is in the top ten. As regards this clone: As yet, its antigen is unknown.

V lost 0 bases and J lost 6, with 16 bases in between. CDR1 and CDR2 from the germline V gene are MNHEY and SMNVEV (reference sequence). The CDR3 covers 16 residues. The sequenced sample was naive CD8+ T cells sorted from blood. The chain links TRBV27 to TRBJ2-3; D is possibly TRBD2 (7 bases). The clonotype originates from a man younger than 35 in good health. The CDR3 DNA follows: TGTGCCAGCAGTTTATCGGCGGGAGCAGGGGCGGATACGCAGTATTTT. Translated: CASSLSAGAGADTQYF.